The rows below give T cell receptor beta chains drawn from one sample of a study of T-cell reconstitution after alpha-beta-depleted transplantation in children. TCRdb re-analysed the PCR reads in MiXCR, keeping a single row per CDR3 protein. The sample has around 490,000 distinct CDR3 sequences, about 10% seen once. The material sequenced was PBMCs, mostly from graft donor cells, taken 180 days after TCRalphabeta/CD19-depleted stem cell transplant. The receptors here all came from a female patient aged 2-9 years who had a stem cell transplant for aplastic anemia, so the T cells may come from the graft donor. CDR3s include the opening cysteine and the closing phenylalanine or tryptophan. A D gene is named only where the DNA matches it firmly. Where a row states a size, it is once, few, many or the class of an expanded clone; other rows omit it.

v_call	clone_size	d_call	j_call	cdr3_nt	cdr3_aa
TRBV15	few	.	TRBJ1-2	TGTGCCACCAGCAGAGGGGATGGGAACAATTATGGCTACACCTTC	CATSRGDGNNYGYTF
TRBV6-5	.	.	TRBJ1-2	TGTGCCAGCAGTTACTCAACAGCGCCGATTAACTATGGCTACACCTTC	CASSYSTAPINYGYTF
TRBV7-2	few	TRBD2	TRBJ2-3	TGTGCCAGCCAACTAGCGGGAGGGTCCCGGGGGGCGCAGTATTTT	CASQLAGGSRGAQYF
TRBV12-3/TRBV12-4	many	.	TRBJ2-7	TGTGCCAGCAGTTTCCGGCAGGAAACCGAGCAGTACTTC	CASSFRQETEQYF
TRBV28	many	.	TRBJ1-4	TGTGCCAGCAGTTCCCCCACAGCTTATAATGAAAAACTGTTTTTT	CASSSPTAYNEKLFF
TRBV12-3/TRBV12-4	many	TRBD2	TRBJ2-1	TGTGCCAGCAGTCCAGTAAGCGGGAGGGCCGACGATGAGCAGTTCTTC	CASSPVSGRADDEQFF
TRBV18	.	.	TRBJ1-1	TGTGCCAGCTCACACCGGTCAGACCCTGAAGCTTTCTTT	CASSHRSDPEAFF
TRBV7-2	few	.	TRBJ1-1	TGTGCCAGCAGCTTAGGGGGCGCGGGGACTGAAGCTTTCTTT	CASSLGGAGTEAFF
TRBV19	few	.	TRBJ1-2	TGTGCCAGTAGTATGAATTCGCCAAGGGGCTATGGCTACACCTTC	CASSMNSPRGYGYTF
TRBV5-1	few	TRBD2	TRBJ2-3	TGCGCCAGCAGCTTGGCCAAGCGGGAGTGGTCAGATACGCAGTATTTT	CASSLAKREWSDTQYF
TRBV20-1	.	.	TRBJ1-2	TGCAGTGCCCGGGGAGTTGGCTATGGCCACACCTTC	CSARGVGYGHTF
TRBV9	.	TRBD2	TRBJ2-5	TGTGCCAGCAGCGTAAACGCGGGAGAAGATGAGACCCAGTACTTC	CASSVNAGEDETQYF
TRBV9	many	TRBD2	TRBJ2-3	TGTGCCAGCAGCCCCGGGTCGGGGGGATACACAGATACGCAGTATTTT	CASSPGSGGYTDTQYF
TRBV7-2	few	.	TRBJ1-6	TGTGCCAGCAGCTTAGCGCTAATGGGTCGCCAGGGCTATTCACCCCTCCACTTT	CASSLALMGRQGYSPLHF
TRBV7-2	.	.	TRBJ1-1	TGTGCCAGCAGCTTCCAATCCCCCTCTGACGCTTTCTTT	CASSFQSPSDAFF
TRBV5-1	many	TRBD1	TRBJ2-5	TGCGCCAGCAGGTCCCAACAGGGGCGACAAGAGACCCAGTACTTC	CASRSQQGRQETQYF
TRBV28	few	TRBD1	TRBJ2-3	TGTGCCAGCACCCCTCCGGGACAGGGGAGCACAGATACGCAGTATTTT	CASTPPGQGSTDTQYF
TRBV20-1	.	TRBD1	TRBJ2-3	TGCAGTGCTCCTCGGACAGGGGGATTCACAGATACGCAGTATTTT	CSAPRTGGFTDTQYF
TRBV20-1	.	.	TRBJ2-1	TGCAGTGCCGTAGTAGCTGGAGGGCCTTCTTCCTACAATGAGCAGTTCTTC	CSAVVAGGPSSYNEQFF
TRBV6-5	.	.	TRBJ1-5	TGTGCCAGCAGTTACGGCCGGGGAGTGGAGCCCCAGCATTTT	CASSYGRGVEPQHF
TRBV20-1	.	.	TRBJ1-5	TGCAGTGCTCCTCTCGGAAGCAATCAGCCCCAGCATTTT	CSAPLGSNQPQHF
TRBV7-2	.	.	TRBJ2-1	TGTGCCAGCAGCCCCGGGACTCTGTCCTACAATGACCAGTTCTTC	CASSPGTLSYNDQFF
TRBV7-7	few	.	TRBJ2-2	TGTGCCAGCAGTTCCCGGGCAGCAGGGCCCAATAGTGGGGAGCTGTTTTTT	CASSSRAAGPNSGELFF
TRBV28	few	.	TRBJ2-7	TGTGCCAGCAGCATTTTCGGACACCTACCCACCTTCTCCTACGAGCAGTACTTC	CASSIFGHLPTFSYEQYF
TRBV6-2/TRBV6-3	.	.	TRBJ2-3	TGTGCCAGCGCTCGTGTGTGGGGGACAGATACGCAGTATTTT	CASARVWGTDTQYF
TRBV6-9	.	TRBD2	TRBJ2-5	TGTGCCAGCAGGGAGGCGGGAGCCGGAGAGACCCAGTACTTC	CASREAGAGETQYF
TRBV6-2/TRBV6-3	.	.	TRBJ2-5	TGTGCCAGCAGCCAGGCCCCCGAAGGTCAAGAGACCCAGTACTTC	CASSQAPEGQETQYF